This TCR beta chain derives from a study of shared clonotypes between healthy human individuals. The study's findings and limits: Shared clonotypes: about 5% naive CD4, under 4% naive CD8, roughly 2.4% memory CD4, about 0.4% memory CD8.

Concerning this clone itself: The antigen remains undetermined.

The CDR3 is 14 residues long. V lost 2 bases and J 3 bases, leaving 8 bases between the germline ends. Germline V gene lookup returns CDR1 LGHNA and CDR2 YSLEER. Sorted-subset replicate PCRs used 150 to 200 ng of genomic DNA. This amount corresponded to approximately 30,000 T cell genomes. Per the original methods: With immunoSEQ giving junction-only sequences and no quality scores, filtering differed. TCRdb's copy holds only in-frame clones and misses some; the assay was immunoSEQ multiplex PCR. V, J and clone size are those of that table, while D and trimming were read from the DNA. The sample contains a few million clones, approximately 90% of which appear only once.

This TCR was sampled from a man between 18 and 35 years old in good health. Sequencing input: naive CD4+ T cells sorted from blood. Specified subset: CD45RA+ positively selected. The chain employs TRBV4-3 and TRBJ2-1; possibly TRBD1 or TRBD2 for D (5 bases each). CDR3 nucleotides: TGCGCCAGCAGCCAACAGGGAGTCTACAATGAGCAGTTCTTC. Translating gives CASSQQGVYNEQFF.